This T cell receptor (beta chain) was sequenced during a study of neurological immune-mediated disorders. This clonotype was counted ten times or more. TCRdb re-called the 5' RACE reads with MiXCR, one entry per CDR3 protein. Of 95,000 to 150,000 distinct CDR3 sequences listed, roughly 3.4% were seen once; the top ten hold around 1.4%. Germline CDR1 and CDR2: MNHEY and SVGEGT. After removal of 6 bases from V and 1 base from J, the junction contained 4 bases not matched to a gene. CDR3 length: 15 amino acids. The sample taken for sequencing was PBMCs. The source of this sequence is a woman in her thirties with multiple sclerosis. V gene TRBV6-2 or TRBV6-3 combines with J gene TRBJ2-3; 10 bases align to TRBD2. This CDR3 reads CASSPGLAGTDTQYF. The CDR3 DNA reads TGTGCCAGCAGCCCCGGACTAGCGGGCACAGATACGCAGTATTTT.